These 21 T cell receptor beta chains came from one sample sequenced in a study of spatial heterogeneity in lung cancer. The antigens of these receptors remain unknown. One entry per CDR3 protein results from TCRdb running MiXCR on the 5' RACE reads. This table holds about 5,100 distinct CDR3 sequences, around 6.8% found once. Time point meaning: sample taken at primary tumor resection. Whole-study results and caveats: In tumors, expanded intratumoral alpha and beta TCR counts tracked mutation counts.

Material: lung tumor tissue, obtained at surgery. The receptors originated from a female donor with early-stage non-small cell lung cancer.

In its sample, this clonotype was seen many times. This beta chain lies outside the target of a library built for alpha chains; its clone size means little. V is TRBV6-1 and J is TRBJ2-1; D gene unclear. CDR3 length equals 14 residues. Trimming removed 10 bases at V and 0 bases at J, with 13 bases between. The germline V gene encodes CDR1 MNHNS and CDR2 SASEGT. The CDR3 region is CATTGSYSYNEQFF. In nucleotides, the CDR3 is TGTGCCACCACCGGGTCCTACTCCTACAATGAGCAGTTCTTC.

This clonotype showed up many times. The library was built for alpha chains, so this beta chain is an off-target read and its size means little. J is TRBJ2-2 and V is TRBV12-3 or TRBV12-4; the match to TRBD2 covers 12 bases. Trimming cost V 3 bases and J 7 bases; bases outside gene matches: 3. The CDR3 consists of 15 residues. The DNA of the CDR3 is TGTGCCAGCAGTTTGGGACTAGCGGGTCACGGGGAGCTGTTTTTT. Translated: CASSLGLAGHGELFF.

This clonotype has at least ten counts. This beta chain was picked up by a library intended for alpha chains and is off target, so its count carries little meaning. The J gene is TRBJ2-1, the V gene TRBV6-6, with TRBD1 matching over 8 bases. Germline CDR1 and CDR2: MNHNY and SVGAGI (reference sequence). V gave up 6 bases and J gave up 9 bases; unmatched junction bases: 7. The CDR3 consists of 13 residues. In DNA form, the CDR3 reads TGTGCCAGCAGGTTAGACAGGGGAGGTGAGCAGTTCTTC. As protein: CASRLDRGGEQFF.

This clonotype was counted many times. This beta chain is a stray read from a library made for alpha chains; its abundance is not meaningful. DNA for the CDR3: TGTGCCAGCAGCTTAAGTGGGGACACTAGCACAGATACGCAGTATTTT. Its translation is CASSLSGDTSTDTQYF. V and J are TRBV7-3 and TRBJ2-3; D might be TRBD1 (6 bases). Between the trimmed V and J ends, which lost 1 base and 0 bases, there was a span of 11 bases. This CDR3 contains 16 residues. Germline-derived CDR1 and CDR2 are SGHTA and FQGTGA. Based on the CDR3 plus reference TRBV7-3 and TRBJ2-3, the full variable domain is GAGVSQTPSNKVTEKGKYVELRCDPISGHTALYWYRQSLGQGPEFLIYFQGTGAADDSGLPNDRFFAVRPEGSVSTLKIQRTERGDSAVYLCASSLSGDTSTDTQYFGPGTRLTVL.

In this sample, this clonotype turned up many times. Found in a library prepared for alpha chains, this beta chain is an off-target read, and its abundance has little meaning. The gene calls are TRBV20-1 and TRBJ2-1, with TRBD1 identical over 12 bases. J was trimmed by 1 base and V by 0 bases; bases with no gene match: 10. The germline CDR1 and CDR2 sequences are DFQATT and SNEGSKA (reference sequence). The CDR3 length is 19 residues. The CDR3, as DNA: TGCAGTGCTAGAGACTCGGGGACAGGGGGCCTAAGGTCCTACAATGAGCAGTTCTTC. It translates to CSARDSGTGGLRSYNEQFF.

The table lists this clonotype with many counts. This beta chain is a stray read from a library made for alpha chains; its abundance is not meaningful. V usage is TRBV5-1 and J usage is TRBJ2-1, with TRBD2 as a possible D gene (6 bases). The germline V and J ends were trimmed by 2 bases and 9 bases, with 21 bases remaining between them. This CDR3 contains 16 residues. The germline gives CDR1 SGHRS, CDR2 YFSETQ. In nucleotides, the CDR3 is TGCGCCAGCAGCTTCGATAGGGTGGGAGGTTATAGTGAGCAGTTCTTC. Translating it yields CASSFDRVGGYSEQFF. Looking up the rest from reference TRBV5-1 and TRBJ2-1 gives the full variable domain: KAGVTQTPRYLIKTRGQQVTLSCSPISGHRSVSWYQQTPGQGLQFLFEYFSETQRNKGNFPGRFSGRQFSNSRSEMNVSTLELGDSALYLCASSFDRVGGYSEQFFGPGTRLTVL.

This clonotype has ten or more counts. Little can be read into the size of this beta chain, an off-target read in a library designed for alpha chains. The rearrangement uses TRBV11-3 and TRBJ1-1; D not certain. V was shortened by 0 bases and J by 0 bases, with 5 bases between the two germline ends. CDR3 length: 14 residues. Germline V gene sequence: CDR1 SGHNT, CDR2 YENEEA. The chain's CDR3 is CASSLEGVNTEAFF. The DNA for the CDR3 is TGTGCCAGCAGCTTAGAGGGCGTGAACACTGAAGCTTTCTTT.

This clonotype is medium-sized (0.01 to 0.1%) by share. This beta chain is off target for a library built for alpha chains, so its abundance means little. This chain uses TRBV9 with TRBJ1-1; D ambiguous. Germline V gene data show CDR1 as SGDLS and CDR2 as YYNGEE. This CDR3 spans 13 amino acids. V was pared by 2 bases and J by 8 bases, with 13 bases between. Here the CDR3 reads CASSVLPDAEAFF. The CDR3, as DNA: TGTGCCAGCAGCGTTCTCCCGGATGCAGAAGCTTTCTTT.

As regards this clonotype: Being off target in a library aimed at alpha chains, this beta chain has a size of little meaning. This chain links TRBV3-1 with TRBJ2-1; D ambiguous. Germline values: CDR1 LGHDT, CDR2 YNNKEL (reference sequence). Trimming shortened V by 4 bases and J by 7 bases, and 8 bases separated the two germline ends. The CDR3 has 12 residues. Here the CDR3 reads CASSLGKNEQFF. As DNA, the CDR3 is TGTGCCAGCAGCCTGGGGAAAAATGAGCAGTTCTTC.

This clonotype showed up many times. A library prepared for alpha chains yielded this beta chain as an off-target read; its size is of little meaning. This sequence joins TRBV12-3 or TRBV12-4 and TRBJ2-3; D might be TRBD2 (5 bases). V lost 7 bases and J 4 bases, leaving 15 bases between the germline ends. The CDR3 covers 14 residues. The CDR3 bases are TGTGCCAGCACTCAAGGGAGACTCTCAGATACGCAGTATTTT. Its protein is CASTQGRLSDTQYF.

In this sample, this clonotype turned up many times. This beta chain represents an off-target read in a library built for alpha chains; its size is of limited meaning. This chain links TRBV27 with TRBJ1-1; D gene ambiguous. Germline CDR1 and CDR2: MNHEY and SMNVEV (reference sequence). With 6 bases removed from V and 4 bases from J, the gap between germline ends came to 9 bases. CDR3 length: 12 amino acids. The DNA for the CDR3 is TGTGCCAGCAGGGAGGCGGGCACTGAAGCTTTCTTT. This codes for CASREAGTEAFF.

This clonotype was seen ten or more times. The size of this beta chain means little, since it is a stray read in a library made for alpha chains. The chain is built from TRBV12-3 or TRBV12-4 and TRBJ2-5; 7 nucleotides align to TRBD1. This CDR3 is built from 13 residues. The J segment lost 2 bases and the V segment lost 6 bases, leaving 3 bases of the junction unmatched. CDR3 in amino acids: CASRGQVQETQYF. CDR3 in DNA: TGTGCCAGCAGAGGACAGGTTCAAGAGACCCAGTACTTC.

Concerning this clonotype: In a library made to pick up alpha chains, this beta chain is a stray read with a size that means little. For the CDR3, the DNA is TGTGCCAGCAGTGACCGGCTCTACGAGCAGTACTTC. Translated, it gives CASSDRLYEQYF. The rearrangement joins TRBV28 to TRBJ2-7; D gene uncertain. This CDR3 is 12 amino acids long. Germline V gene sequence: CDR1 MDHEN, CDR2 SYDVKM. The V gene lost 5 bases and the J gene lost 3 bases, with 8 bases spanning the gap.

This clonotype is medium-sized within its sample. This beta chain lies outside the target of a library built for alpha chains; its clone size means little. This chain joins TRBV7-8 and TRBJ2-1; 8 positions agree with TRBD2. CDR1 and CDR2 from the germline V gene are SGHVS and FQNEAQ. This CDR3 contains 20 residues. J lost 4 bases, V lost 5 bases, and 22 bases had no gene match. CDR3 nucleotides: TGTGCCAGCAGCCCTCGCTCGGGGGGGGACGGGTTGCGACGGTACAATGAGCAGTTCTTC. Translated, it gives CASSPRSGGDGLRRYNEQFF.

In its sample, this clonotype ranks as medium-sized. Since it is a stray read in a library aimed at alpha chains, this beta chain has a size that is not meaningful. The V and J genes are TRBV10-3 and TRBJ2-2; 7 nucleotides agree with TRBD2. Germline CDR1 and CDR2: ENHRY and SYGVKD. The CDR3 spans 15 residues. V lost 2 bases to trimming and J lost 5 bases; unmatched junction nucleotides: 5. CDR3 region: CAISEKSGKTGELFF. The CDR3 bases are TGTGCCATCAGTGAGAAAAGCGGGAAAACCGGGGAGCTGTTTTTT.

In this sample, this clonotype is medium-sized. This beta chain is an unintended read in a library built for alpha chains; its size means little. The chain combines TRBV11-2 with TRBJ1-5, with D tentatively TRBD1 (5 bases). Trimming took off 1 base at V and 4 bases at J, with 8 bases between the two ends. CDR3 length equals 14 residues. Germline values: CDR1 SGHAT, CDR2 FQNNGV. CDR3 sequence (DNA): TGTGCCAGCAGCTTAGTGGGGGGAAATCAGCCCCAGCATTTT. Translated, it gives CASSLVGGNQPQHF.

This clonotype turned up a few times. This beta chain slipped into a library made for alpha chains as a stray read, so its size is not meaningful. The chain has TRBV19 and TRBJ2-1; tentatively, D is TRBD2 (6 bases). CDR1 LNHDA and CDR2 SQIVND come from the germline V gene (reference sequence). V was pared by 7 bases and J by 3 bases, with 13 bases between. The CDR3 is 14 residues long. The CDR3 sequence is CASTIGGSYNEQFF. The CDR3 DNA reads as TGTGCCAGTACCATTGGAGGGAGCTACAATGAGCAGTTCTTC.

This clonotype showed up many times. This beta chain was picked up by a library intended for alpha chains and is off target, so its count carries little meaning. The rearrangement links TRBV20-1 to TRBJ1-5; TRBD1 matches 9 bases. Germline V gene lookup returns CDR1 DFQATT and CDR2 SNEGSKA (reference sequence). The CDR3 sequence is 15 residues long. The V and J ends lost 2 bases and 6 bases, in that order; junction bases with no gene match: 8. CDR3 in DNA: TGCAGTGCTAGAAGCCGGGGACAGGGTGTTCAGCCCCAGCATTTT. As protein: CSARSRGQGVQPQHF.

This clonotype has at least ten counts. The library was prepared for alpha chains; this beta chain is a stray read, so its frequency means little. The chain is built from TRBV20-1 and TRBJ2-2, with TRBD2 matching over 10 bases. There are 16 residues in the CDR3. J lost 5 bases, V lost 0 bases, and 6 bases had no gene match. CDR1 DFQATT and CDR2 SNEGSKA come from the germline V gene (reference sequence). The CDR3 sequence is CSARDMGLAMTGELFF. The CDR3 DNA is TGCAGTGCTAGAGATATGGGACTAGCGATGACCGGGGAGCTGTTTTTT.

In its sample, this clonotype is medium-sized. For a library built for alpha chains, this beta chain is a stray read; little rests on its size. DNA of the CDR3: TGTGCCAGCAGCGCCGGGACAGGGGTCCATGAGCAGTTCTTC. The encoded protein is CASSAGTGVHEQFF. The chain uses TRBV9 and TRBJ2-1, with 10 bases that match TRBD1. This CDR3 has 14 residues. Per germline, CDR1 SGDLS and CDR2 YYNGEE. J gave up 8 bases and V 3 bases, and 5 bases lay outside the gene matches.

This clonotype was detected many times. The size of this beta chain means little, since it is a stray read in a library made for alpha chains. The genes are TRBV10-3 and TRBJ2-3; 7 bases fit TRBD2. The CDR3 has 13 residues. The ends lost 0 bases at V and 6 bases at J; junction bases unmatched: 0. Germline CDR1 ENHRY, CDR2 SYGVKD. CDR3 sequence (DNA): TGTGCCATCAGTGAGTCTAGCGGGGATACGCAGTATTTT. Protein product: CAISESSGDTQYF.